What follows are 23 T cell receptor beta chains derived from one specimen sequenced in a study of blood T cell repertoires in COVID-19. The repertoire was sequenced with immunoSEQ multiplex PCR; TCRdb's copy has only in-frame clones and lacks some. The sample has some 150,000 clones, roughly 80% seen once. Input material: peripheral blood. The receptors come from a woman of 80 years or more in a cohort sampled during active or convalescent COVID-19.

The chain combines TRBV10-1 with TRBJ2-5; 14 positions agree with TRBD2. V shed 8 bases, J shed 3 bases, and the junction held 8 bases outside the gene matches. Germline V gives CDR1 WNHNN, CDR2 SYGVQD (reference sequence). The length of the CDR3 is 16 residues. CDR3 sequence (DNA): TGCGCCAGCGGGACTAGCGGGGGATCCAGCGAAGAGACCCAGTACTTC. It encodes CASGTSGGSSEETQYF.

The V call is TRBV6-2 or TRBV6-3, the J call TRBJ1-1; D not resolved. Germline CDR1 is MNHEY and CDR2 is SVGEGT. This CDR3 spans 13 amino acids. V shed 3 bases and J shed 3 bases, with 8 bases lying between them. The DNA for the CDR3 is TGTGCCAGCAGTTATGAGAGGGACACTGAAGCTTTCTTT. This encodes CASSYERDTEAFF.

The chain is built from TRBV6-5 and TRBJ1-1; 7 bases map to TRBD1. The J segment lost 6 bases and the V segment lost 6 bases, leaving 10 bases of the junction unmatched. CDR3 length: 14 residues. Germline V gene data show CDR1 as MNHEY and CDR2 as SVGAGI. DNA of the CDR3: TGTGCCAGCAGAATGGGACAGTTGGTCTCTGAAGCTTTCTTT. As protein: CASRMGQLVSEAFF.

V and J are TRBV6-5 and TRBJ1-6; no clear D gene. Trimming removed 4 bases at V and 11 bases at J, with 9 bases between. CDR1 MNHEY and CDR2 SVGAGI come from the germline V gene. CDR3 length equals 12 residues. The CDR3 nucleotides read TGTGCCAGCAGTTCTTTGGGCACACCCCTCCACTTT. Protein sequence: CASSSLGTPLHF.

The V gene is TRBV5-1, the J gene TRBJ1-1, with TRBD1 as a possible D gene (5 bases). The germline V and J ends were trimmed by 2 bases and 0 bases, with 11 bases remaining between them. Germline CDR1 is SGHRS and CDR2 is YFSETQ. The CDR3 length is 15 residues. In DNA form, the CDR3 reads TGCGCCAGCAGCTTTGGGGGACTATTGAACACTGAAGCTTTCTTT. It specifies CASSFGGLLNTEAFF.

This clone showed up just once. This chain joins TRBV4-2 and TRBJ2-1, with a weak D call TRBD1 (5 bases). The CDR3 sequence is 15 residues long. Trimming took off 0 bases at V and 4 bases at J, with 10 bases between the two ends. Germline V gene data show CDR1 as LGHNA and CDR2 as YNFKEQ. The CDR3 here is CASSQEGREYNEQFF. The CDR3 DNA is TGTGCCAGCAGCCAAGAGGGCAGGGAATACAATGAGCAGTTCTTC.

For this clone: This specimen includes other DNA sequences encoding the same CDR3. This chain connects TRBV7-9 to TRBJ1-1; no firm D call. CDR3 length: 14 residues. V shed 1 base and J shed 0 bases, with 6 bases lying between them. Germline assignment: CDR1 SEHNR and CDR2 FQNEAQ (reference sequence). The CDR3 sequence is CASSLGEVNTEAFF. DNA for the CDR3: TGTGCCAGCAGCTTAGGTGAGGTGAACACTGAAGCTTTCTTT.

This clone was seen once. The chain uses TRBV14 and TRBJ1-4; tentative D call: TRBD1 (5 bases). This CDR3 spans 18 amino acids. The V and J ends lost 0 bases and 4 bases respectively, with 18 bases between them. Germline V lookup: CDR1 SGHDN, CDR2 FVKESK. CDR3 DNA: TGTGCCAGCAGCCAAGATACTATAAGCGGGGCCCTTAATGAAAAACTGTTTTTT. It is translated as CASSQDTISGALNEKLFF.

This chain joins TRBV27 and TRBJ1-1; possible D gene TRBD1, 6 bases. Trimming shortened V by 6 bases and J by 3 bases, and 11 bases separated the two germline ends. The CDR3 is made up of 13 amino acids. Germline V lookup: CDR1 MNHEY, CDR2 SMNVEV (reference sequence). The CDR3 reads CASRLQGDTEAFF. The DNA for the CDR3 is TGTGCCAGCAGACTACAGGGTGACACTGAAGCTTTCTTT.

This clone has ten or more counts. The genes are TRBV11-2 and TRBJ2-1; 7 bases align to TRBD2. Germline V gene lookup returns CDR1 SGHAT and CDR2 FQNNGV. The CDR3 totals 15 residues. Losses at the gene ends were 4 bases for V and 8 bases for J; bases not matched to a gene: 11. In nucleotides, the CDR3 is TGTGCCAGCAGCTCCTTAGGGACTATCCCCCATGAGCAGTTCTTC. It codes for CASSSLGTIPHEQFF.

J is TRBJ1-6 and V is TRBV3-1 (or the pseudogene TRBV3-2); TRBD1 aligns across 7 bases. Germline trimming cut 9 bases from V and 7 bases from J; bases unmatched to any gene: 3. CDR1 is LGHDT and CDR2 is YNNKEL in the germline V gene (reference sequence). The CDR3 totals 12 residues. CDR3 in amino acids: CARPGQNSPLHF. The CDR3 DNA follows: TGTGCCAGACCGGGACAGAATTCACCCCTCCACTTT.

This sequence joins TRBV5-6 and TRBJ1-2; D call uncertain. Germline CDR1 reads SGHDT; CDR2 reads YYEEEE. Trimming shortened V by 0 bases and J by 5 bases, and 11 bases separated the two germline ends. This CDR3 has 14 amino acids. CDR3 sequence: CASSLARSSYGYTF. The CDR3 bases are TGTGCCAGCAGCTTGGCGAGAAGTAGTTATGGCTACACCTTC.

The V gene is TRBV7-2, the J gene TRBJ2-2, with 9 bases lining up with TRBD2. Losses at the gene ends were 1 base for V and 4 bases for J; bases not matched to a gene: 1. Germline V CDR1 and CDR2: SGHTA, FQGNSA. This CDR3 contains 15 residues. The CDR3 region is CASSLGGLATGELFF. In nucleotides, the CDR3 is TGTGCCAGCAGCTTAGGGGGACTAGCCACCGGGGAGCTGTTTTTT.

The rearrangement links TRBV9 to TRBJ2-2; 9 bases line up with TRBD1. The germline gives CDR1 SGDLS, CDR2 YYNGEE. The J segment lost 6 bases and the V segment lost 3 bases, leaving 3 bases of the junction unmatched. This CDR3 has 14 residues. The CDR3 sequence: CASSDRTGAGELFF. In nucleotides, the CDR3 is TGTGCCAGCAGCGATAGGACAGGGGCCGGGGAGCTGTTTTTT. Looking up the rest from reference TRBV9 and TRBJ2-2 gives the full variable domain: DSGVTQTPKHLITATGQRVTLRCSPRSGDLSVYWYQQSLDQGLQFLIQYYNGEERAKGNILERFSAQQFPDLHSELNLSSLELGDSALYFCASSDRTGAGELFFGEGSRLTVL.

The J gene is TRBJ1-2, the V gene TRBV19; 10 bases fit TRBD1. The CDR3 contains 14 residues. V lost 3 bases, J lost 8 bases, and 6 bases stayed unmatched. Germline V gene lookup returns CDR1 LNHDA and CDR2 SQIVND (reference sequence). The CDR3 loop is CASSINWDRGGYTF. CDR3 nucleotide sequence: TGTGCCAGTAGTATTAACTGGGACAGGGGCGGCTACACCTTC. Full variable domain (missing parts from reference TRBV19 and TRBJ1-2): DGGITQSPKYLFRKEGQNVTLSCEQNLNHDAMYWYRQDPGQGLRLIYYSQIVNDFQKGDIAEGYSVSREKKESFPLTVTSAQKNPTAFYLCASSINWDRGGYTFGSGTRLTVV.

CDR3 region: CASSFLVVSTDTQYF. CDR3 DNA: TGTGCCAGCAGCTTCCTAGTGGTTAGCACAGATACGCAGTATTTT. V gene TRBV5-6 combines with J gene TRBJ2-3; D is unresolved. CDR1 and CDR2 from the germline V gene are SGHDT and YYEEEE. The CDR3 sequence is 15 residues long. V dropped 2 bases and J dropped 0 bases, with 10 bases sitting between them.

The chain couples TRBV18 to TRBJ2-5; 7 positions match TRBD1. The CDR3 consists of 16 residues. Per the germline V gene, CDR1 is KGHSH and CDR2 is LQKENI. The junction had 11 bases not matched to a gene; V was cut back by 6 bases and J by 1 base. The CDR3 sequence: CASSRTASGGQETQYF. The CDR3 coding sequence is TGTGCCAGCTCCCGAACCGCTTCAGGGGGCCAAGAGACCCAGTACTTC.

This rearrangement joins TRBV15 to TRBJ1-3; D is unresolved. The CDR3 length is 15 residues. Trimming pared 0 bases from V and 0 bases from J, leaving 6 bases between. CDR1 LNHNV and CDR2 YYDKDF come from the germline V gene (reference sequence). The DNA of the CDR3 is TGTGCCACCAGCAGAGACAGGAACTCTGGAAACACCATATATTTT. Its protein is CATSRDRNSGNTIYF.

Here the CDR3 DNA reads TGCGCCAGCAGCCAAGAGTCGTACACTGAAGCTTTCTTT. Translation: CASSQESYTEAFF. The chain has TRBV4-1 and TRBJ1-1; D not certain. Germline V lookup: CDR1 MGHRA, CDR2 YSYEKL. Between the trimmed V and J ends, which lost 0 bases and 3 bases, there was a span of 5 bases. The CDR3 is made up of 13 amino acids.

Only a few counts were recorded for this clone. CDR3 DNA: TGTGCCAGTACCAAGTGGGGGGGTCAGCCCCAGCATTTT. It codes for CASTKWGGQPQHF. The chain employs TRBV19 and TRBJ1-5; a possible D gene is TRBD1 (5 bases). Per germline, CDR1 LNHDA and CDR2 SQIVND (reference sequence). This CDR3 region has 13 residues. V was shortened by 7 bases and J by 6 bases, with 13 bases between the two germline ends.

J is TRBJ1-4 and V is TRBV19; no clear D gene. V lost 6 bases and J 0 bases, leaving 11 bases between the germline ends. Germline V gene lookup returns CDR1 LNHDA and CDR2 SQIVND (reference sequence). There are 15 residues in the CDR3. The DNA of the CDR3 is TGTGCCAGTAGATATAGAGCCGCAACTAATGAAAAACTGTTTTTT. Its translation: CASRYRAATNEKLFF.

The genes are TRBV14 and TRBJ1-1; D uncertain. CDR1 SGHDN and CDR2 FVKESK come from the germline V gene. The V end lost 1 base, the J end lost 5 bases, and 5 bases lay between the germline ends. The CDR3 length is 12 residues. The CDR3 DNA sequence: TGTGCCAGCAGCCAAGGTCTGACTGAAGCTTTCTTT. Translating gives CASSQGLTEAFF. Based on the CDR3 plus reference TRBV14 and TRBJ1-1, the full variable domain is EAGVTQFPSHSVIEKGQTVTLRCDPISGHDNLYWYRRVMGKEIKFLLHFVKESKQDESGMPNNRFLAERTGGTYSTLKVQPAELEDSGVYFCASSQGLTEAFFGQGTRLTVV.

In this sample, this clone turned up a few times. The chain combines TRBV3-1 (or the pseudogene TRBV3-2) with TRBJ1-1, with 7 positions matching TRBD1. The CDR3 consists of 12 residues. V was clipped by 5 bases and J by 7 bases; unmatched bases: 4. Germline V lookup: CDR1 LGHDT, CDR2 YNNKEL (reference sequence). The CDR3 bases are TGTGCCAGCAGCGACCGGGACAGTGAAGCTTTCTTT. Amino acid sequence: CASSDRDSEAFF.